This T cell receptor beta chain was sequenced during a study of blood T cell repertoires in COVID-19. At the level of the study: COVID-19 samples from acute and convalescent phases originated in the United States, Italy and Spain. PBMCs, B-cell-depleted T cells, or T cells were the source of the cDNA or gDNA that made up the material.

As processed by the authors: Estimation of nucleated cell counts relied on the amplification of reference gene primers. Here immunoSEQ multiplex PCR was the method, and the copy in TCRdb shows in-frame clones only, minus some. D and trimming were read from the DNA, whereas the V and J calls and clone size are those reported in that table. The sample includes 200,000 or so clones, more than 65% of them seen just once. The CDR3 has 20 residues. The germline gives CDR1 LGHDT, CDR2 YNNKEL (reference sequence). V dropped 2 bases and J dropped 2; count of bases not matched to a gene: 13. Sequencing was done on a sample of peripheral blood. The genes are TRBV3-1 (or the pseudogene TRBV3-2) and TRBJ2-4, with TRBD2 matching over 12 bases. The sequence derives from a man aged 35 to 55 who had recovered from COVID-19. The CDR3: CASSQSFSSGRAGTKNIQYF. DNA of the CDR3: TGTGCCAGCAGCCAAAGTTTTTCTAGCGGGAGGGCCGGGACCAAAAACATTCAGTACTTC.